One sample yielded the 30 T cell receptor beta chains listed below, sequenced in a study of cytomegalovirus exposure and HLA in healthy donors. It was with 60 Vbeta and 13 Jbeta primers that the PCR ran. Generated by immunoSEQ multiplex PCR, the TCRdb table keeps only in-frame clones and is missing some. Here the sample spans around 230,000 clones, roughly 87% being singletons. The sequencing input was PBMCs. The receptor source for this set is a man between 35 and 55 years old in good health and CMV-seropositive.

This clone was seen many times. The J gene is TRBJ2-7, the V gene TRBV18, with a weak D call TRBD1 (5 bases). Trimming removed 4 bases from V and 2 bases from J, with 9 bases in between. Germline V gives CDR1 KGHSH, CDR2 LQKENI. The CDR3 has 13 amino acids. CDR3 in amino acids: CASSQQATYEQYV. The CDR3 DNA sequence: TGTGCCAGCTCACAACAGGCGACCTACGAGCAGTACGTC.

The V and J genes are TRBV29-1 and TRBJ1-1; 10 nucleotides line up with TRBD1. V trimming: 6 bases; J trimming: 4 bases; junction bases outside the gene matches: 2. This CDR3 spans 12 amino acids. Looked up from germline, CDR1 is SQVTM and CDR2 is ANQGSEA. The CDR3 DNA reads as TGCAGCGTGCGGACAGGGGGCACTGAAGCTTTCTTT. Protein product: CSVRTGGTEAFF.

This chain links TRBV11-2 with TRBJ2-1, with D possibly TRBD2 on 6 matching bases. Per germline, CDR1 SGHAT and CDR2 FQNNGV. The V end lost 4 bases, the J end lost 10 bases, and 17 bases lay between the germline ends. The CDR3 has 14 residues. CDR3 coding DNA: TGTGCCAGCAGCTCCAGCCGGGACTGGAAAGAGCAGTTCTTC. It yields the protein CASSSSRDWKEQFF.

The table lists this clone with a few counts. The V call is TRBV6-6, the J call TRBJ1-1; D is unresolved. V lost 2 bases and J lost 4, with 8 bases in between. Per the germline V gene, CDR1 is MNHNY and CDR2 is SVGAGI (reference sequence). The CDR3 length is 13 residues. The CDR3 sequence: CASSYNSGTEAFF. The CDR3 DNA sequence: TGTGCCAGCAGTTACAACAGCGGCACTGAAGCTTTCTTT.

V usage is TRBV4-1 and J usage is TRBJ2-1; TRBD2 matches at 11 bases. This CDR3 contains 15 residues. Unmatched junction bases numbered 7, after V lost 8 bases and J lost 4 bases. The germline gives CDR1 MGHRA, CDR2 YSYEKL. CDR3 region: CASSLAGGGYNEQFF. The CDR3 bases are TGCGCCAGCTCTCTAGCGGGAGGAGGGTACAATGAGCAGTTCTTC.

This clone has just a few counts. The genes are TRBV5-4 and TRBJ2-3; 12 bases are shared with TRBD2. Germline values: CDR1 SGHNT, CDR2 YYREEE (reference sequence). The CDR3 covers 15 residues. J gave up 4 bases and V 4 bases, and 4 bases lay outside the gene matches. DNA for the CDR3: TGTGCCAGCAGCCCGACTAGCGGGAGTGCAGATACGCAGTATTTT. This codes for CASSPTSGSADTQYF.

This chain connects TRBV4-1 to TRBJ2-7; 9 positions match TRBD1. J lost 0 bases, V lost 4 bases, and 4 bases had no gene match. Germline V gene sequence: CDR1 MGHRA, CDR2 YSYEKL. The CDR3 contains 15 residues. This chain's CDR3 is CASSPGQGASYEQYV. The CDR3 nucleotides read TGCGCCAGCAGCCCGGGACAGGGTGCCTCCTACGAGCAGTACGTC.

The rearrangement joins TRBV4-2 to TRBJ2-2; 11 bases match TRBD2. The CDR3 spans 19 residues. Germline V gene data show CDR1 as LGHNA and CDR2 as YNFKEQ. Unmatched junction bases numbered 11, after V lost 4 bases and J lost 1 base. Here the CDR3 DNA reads TGTGCCAGCAGCCCGACCCCGACTAGCGGGATGGGGAACACCGGGGAGCTGTTTTTT. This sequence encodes CASSPTPTSGMGNTGELFF.

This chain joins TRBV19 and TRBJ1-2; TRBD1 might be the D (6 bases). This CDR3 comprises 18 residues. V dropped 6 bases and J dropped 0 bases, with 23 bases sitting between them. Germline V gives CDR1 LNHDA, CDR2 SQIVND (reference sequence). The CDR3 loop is CASSYPAGQSKANYGYTF. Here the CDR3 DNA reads TGTGCCAGTAGCTACCCGGCCGGACAGTCAAAGGCTAACTATGGCTACACCTTC.

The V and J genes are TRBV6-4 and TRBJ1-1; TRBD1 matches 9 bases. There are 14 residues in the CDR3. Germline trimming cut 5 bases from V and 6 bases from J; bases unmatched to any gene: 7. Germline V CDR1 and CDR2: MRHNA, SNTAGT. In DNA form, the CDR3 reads TGTGCCAGCAGTCCCTGGACAGGGGCTTCTGAAGCTTTCTTT. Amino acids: CASSPWTGASEAFF.

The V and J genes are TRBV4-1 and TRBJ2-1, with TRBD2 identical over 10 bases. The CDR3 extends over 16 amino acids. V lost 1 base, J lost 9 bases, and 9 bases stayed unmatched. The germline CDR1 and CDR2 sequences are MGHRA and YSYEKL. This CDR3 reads CASSQVALAGRSEQFF. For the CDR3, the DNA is TGCGCCAGCAGCCAAGTAGCACTAGCGGGAAGATCTGAGCAGTTCTTC.

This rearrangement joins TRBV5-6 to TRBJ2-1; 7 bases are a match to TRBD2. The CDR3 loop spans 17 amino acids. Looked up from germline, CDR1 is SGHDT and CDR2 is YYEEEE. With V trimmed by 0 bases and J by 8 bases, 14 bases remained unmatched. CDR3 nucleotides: TGTGCCAGCAGCTTGGATGCGGGAGCACCTTTAAGCTATGAGCAGTTCTTC. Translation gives CASSLDAGAPLSYEQFF.

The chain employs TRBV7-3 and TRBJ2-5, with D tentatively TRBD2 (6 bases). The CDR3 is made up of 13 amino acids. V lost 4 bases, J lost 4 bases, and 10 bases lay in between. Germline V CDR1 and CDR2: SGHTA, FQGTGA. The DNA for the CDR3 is TGTGCCAGCAGCTCAGGACTACGAGAGACCCAGTACTTC. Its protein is CASSSGLRETQYF.

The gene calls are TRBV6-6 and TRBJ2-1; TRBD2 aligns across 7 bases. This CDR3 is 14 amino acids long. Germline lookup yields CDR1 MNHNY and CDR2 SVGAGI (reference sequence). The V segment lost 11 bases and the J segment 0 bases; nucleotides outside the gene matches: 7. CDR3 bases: TGTGCCGCCCAGGGCGGGAGCTCCTACAATGAGCAGTTCTTC. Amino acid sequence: CAAQGGSSYNEQFF.

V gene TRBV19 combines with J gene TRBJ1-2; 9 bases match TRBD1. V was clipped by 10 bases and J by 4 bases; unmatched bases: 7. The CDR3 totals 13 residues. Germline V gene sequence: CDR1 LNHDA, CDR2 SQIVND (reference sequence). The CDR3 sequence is CAISGQGTYGYTF. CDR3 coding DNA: TGTGCCATCAGCGGACAGGGGACCTATGGCTACACCTTC.

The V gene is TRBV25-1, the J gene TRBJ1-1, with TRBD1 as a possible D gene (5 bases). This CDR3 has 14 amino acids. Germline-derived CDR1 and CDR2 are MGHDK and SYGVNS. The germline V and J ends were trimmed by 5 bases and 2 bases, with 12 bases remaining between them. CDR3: CASSRWGINTEAFF. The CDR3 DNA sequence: TGTGCCAGCAGTCGGTGGGGCATTAACACTGAAGCTTTCTTT.

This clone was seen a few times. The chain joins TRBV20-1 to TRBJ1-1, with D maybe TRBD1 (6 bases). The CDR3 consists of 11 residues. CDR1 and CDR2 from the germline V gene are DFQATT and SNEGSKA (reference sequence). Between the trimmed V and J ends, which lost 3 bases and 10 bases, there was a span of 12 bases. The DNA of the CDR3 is TGCAGTGCTAGCCCCGGGACACTAGCTTTCTTT. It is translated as CSASPGTLAFF.

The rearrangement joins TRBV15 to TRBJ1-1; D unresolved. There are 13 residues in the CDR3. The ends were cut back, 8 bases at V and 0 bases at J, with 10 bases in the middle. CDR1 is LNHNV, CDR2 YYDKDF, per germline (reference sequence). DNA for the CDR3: TGTGCCACCGGAGCACGGATGAACACTGAAGCTTTCTTT. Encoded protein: CATGARMNTEAFF.

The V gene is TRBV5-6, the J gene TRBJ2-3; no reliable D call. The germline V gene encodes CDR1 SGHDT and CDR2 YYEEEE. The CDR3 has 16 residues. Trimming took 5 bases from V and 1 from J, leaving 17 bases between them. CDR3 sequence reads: CASSSPSRPRTDTQYF. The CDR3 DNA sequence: TGTGCCAGCAGTTCACCTTCGAGGCCCCGCACAGATACGCAGTATTTT. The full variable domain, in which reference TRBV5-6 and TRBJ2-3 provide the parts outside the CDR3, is DAGVTQSPTHLIKTRGQQVTLRCSPKSGHDTVSWYQQALGQGPQFIFQYYEEEERQRGNFPDRFSGHQFPNYSSELNVNALLLGDSALYLCASSSPSRPRTDTQYFGPGTRLTVL.

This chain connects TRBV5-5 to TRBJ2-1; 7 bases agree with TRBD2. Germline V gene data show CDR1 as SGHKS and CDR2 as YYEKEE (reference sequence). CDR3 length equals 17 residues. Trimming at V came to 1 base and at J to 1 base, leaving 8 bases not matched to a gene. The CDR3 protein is CASSLYSGKVSYNEQFF. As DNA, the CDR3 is TGTGCCAGCAGCTTGTACAGCGGGAAAGTTTCCTACAATGAGCAGTTCTTC.

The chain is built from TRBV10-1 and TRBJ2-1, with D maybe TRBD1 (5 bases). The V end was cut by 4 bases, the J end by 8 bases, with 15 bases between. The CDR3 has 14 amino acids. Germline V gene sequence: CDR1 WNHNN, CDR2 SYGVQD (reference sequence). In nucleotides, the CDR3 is TGCGCCAGCAGTGTTTCAGGGAACCAATATGAGCAGTTCTTC. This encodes CASSVSGNQYEQFF.

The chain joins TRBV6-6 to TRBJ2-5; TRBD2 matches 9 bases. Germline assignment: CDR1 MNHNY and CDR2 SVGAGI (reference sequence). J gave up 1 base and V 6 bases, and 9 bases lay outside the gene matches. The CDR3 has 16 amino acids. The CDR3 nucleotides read TGTGCCAGCAGGCCTACTAGCGGGCGGGGCCAAGAGACCCAGTACTTC. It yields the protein CASRPTSGRGQETQYF.

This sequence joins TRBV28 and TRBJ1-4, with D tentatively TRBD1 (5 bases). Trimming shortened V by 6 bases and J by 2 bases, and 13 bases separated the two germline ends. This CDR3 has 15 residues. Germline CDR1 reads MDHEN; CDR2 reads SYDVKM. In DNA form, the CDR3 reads TGTGCCAGCAGCTCAGGGTTTCAGACTAATGAAAAACTGTTTTTT. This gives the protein CASSSGFQTNEKLFF.

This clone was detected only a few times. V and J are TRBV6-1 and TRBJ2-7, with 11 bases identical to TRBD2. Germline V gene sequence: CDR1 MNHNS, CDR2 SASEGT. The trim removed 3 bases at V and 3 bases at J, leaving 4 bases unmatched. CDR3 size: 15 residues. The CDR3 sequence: CASSELAGGLYEQYV. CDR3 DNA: TGTGCCAGCAGTGAGTTAGCGGGAGGGCTCTACGAGCAGTACGTC.

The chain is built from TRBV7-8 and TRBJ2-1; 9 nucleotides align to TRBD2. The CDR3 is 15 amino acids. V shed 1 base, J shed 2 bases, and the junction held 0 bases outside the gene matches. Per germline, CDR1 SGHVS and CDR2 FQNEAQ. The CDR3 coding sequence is TGTGCCAGCAGCTTAGTAGCGGGGGCCTACAATGAGCAGTTCTTC. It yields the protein CASSLVAGAYNEQFF.

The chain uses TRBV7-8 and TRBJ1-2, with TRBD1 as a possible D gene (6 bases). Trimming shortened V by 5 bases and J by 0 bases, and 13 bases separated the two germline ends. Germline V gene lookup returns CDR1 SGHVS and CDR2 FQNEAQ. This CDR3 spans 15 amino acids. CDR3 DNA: TGTGCCAGCAGCCCAAGGACAGCACCTAACTATGGCTACACCTTC. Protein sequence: CASSPRTAPNYGYTF.

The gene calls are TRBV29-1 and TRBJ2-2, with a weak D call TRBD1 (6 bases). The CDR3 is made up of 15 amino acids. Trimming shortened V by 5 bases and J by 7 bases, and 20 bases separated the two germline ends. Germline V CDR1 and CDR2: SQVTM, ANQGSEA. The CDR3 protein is CSVRSQGNRVGELFF. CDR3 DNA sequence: TGCAGCGTTCGAAGCCAGGGGAATAGGGTCGGGGAGCTGTTTTTT.

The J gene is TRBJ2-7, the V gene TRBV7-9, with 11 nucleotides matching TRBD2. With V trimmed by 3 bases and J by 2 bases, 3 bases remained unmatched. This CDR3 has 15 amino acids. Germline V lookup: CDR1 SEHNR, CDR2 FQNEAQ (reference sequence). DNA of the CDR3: TGTGCCAGCAGCTTCTCTAGCGGGAGGACCTACGAGCAGTACTTC. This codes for CASSFSSGRTYEQYF.

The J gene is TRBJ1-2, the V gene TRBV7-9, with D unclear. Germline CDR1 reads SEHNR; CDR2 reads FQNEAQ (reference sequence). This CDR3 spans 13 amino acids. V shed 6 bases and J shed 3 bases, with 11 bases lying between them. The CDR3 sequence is CASSIGGYYGYTF. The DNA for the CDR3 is TGTGCCAGCAGTATCGGCGGATACTATGGCTACACCTTC.

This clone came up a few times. The CDR3 nucleotides read TGTGCCAGCAGCTCCGTAGCCACAGATACGCAGTATTTT. Protein sequence: CASSSVATDTQYF. The gene calls are TRBV7-6 and TRBJ2-3; D call uncertain. The V end was cut by 4 bases, the J end by 2 bases, with 7 bases between. The germline gives CDR1 SGHVS, CDR2 FNYEAQ. The CDR3 has 13 amino acids.